These T cell receptor beta chains were read from a single sample in a study of regulatory T cells in long-lasting Graves disease. TCRdb redid the calling of the multiplex PCR reads with MiXCR, one entry per CDR3 protein. This table has about 450,000 distinct CDR3 sequences, about 14% appearing once. Separately, the same data were catalogued under a study of T cells in Graves' hyperthyroidism and ophthalmopathy.

This specimen was peripheral blood mononuclear cells (PBMCs), taken at new diagnosis, from a patient treated with antithyroid drugs. The receptors were gathered from a woman in her 50s with Graves disease. Both conserved end residues are part of each CDR3. D genes are given only for firm matches. Not every row has a clone size; where given, it reads once, few, many or a size class.

D: -; V: TRBV20-1; J: TRBJ1-4; size: -; DNA: TGCAGTGCTAGAGACCTCAGGGATGCAACTAATGAAAAACTGTTTTTT; CDR3: CSARDLRDATNEKLFF
D: -; V: TRBV11-1; J: TRBJ1-1; size: many; DNA: TGTGCCAGCAGCTTAGAGGTGGGGGCTATGAACACTGAAGCTTTCTTT; CDR3: CASSLEVGAMNTEAFF
D: TRBD1; V: TRBV18; J: TRBJ1-6; size: -; DNA: TGTGCCAGCTCACCCATGACAGGGGCTGGTTCACCCCTCCACTTT; CDR3: CASSPMTGAGSPLHF
D: -; V: TRBV6-1; J: TRBJ1-6; size: -; DNA: TGTGCCAGCAGTGGGGCAGGGAGCTCCTATAATTCACCCCTCCACTTT; CDR3: CASSGAGSSYNSPLHF
D: -; V: TRBV20-1; J: TRBJ2-5; size: -; DNA: TGCAGTGCAACTATCGGGGGGCGGGAGACCCAGTACTTC; CDR3: CSATIGGRETQYF
D: -; V: TRBV28; J: TRBJ1-1; size: -; DNA: TGTGCCAGCAGCCTACCCAGGGGAACTGAAGCTTTCTTT; CDR3: CASSLPRGTEAFF
D: -; V: TRBV28; J: TRBJ2-4; size: many; DNA: TGTGCCAGCAGGCCCTGGACCCATGGGGCGAGCAAAAACATTCAGTACTTC; CDR3: CASRPWTHGASKNIQYF
D: -; V: TRBV5-1; J: TRBJ2-3; size: -; DNA: TGCGCCGGCATCAGTTCAGGGGAGGGGACAGATACGCAGTATTTT; CDR3: CAGISSGEGTDTQYF
D: -; V: TRBV10-3; J: TRBJ1-2; size: many; DNA: TGTGCCATCAGTGTTGAGTTATCCAACTATGGCTACACCTTC; CDR3: CAISVELSNYGYTF
D: TRBD2; V: TRBV30; J: TRBJ2-7; size: many; DNA: TGTGCCTGGAGACCCCCGGGACTAGCGGTTGAGCAGTACTTC; CDR3: CAWRPPGLAVEQYF
D: TRBD2; V: TRBV11-2; J: TRBJ2-7; size: many; DNA: TGTGCCAGCAGCTTAGCGGGGGGGGTCCCCTACGAGCAGTACTTC; CDR3: CASSLAGGVPYEQYF
D: TRBD2; V: TRBV7-2; J: TRBJ2-7; size: -; DNA: TGTGCCAGCAGCCGCTTGGGGACTAGCGGGAGGGTGGGGCAGTACTTC; CDR3: CASSRLGTSGRVGQYF
D: -; V: TRBV7-8; J: TRBJ2-7; size: -; DNA: TGTGCCAGCAGCTTATATTTCTCCGTTTTGGTACAGGGTAACGAGCAGTACTTC; CDR3: CASSLYFSVLVQGNEQYF
D: -; V: TRBV10-3; J: TRBJ2-3; size: few; DNA: TGTGCCATCAGTGAAACCACAGATACGCAGTATTTT; CDR3: CAISETTDTQYF
D: -; V: TRBV28; J: TRBJ1-5; size: few; DNA: TGTGCCAGCGGATACCCGGCCCAAAGGGGTCAGCCCCAGCATTTT; CDR3: CASGYPAQRGQPQHF
D: -; V: TRBV7-7; J: TRBJ2-1; size: few; DNA: TGTGCCAGCAGCCCTGAGAGGACGGGCGAGCAGTTCTTC; CDR3: CASSPERTGEQFF
D: TRBD1; V: TRBV29-1; J: TRBJ2-7; size: many; DNA: TGCAGCGTTTTAAGACAGGGAAGGATTGACGAGCAGTACTTC; CDR3: CSVLRQGRIDEQYF
D: -; V: TRBV27; J: TRBJ2-6; size: -; DNA: TGTGCCAGCAGTTTATTTACGTGGTCTGGGGCCAACGTCCTGACTTTC; CDR3: CASSLFTWSGANVLTF
D: -; V: TRBV28; J: TRBJ2-7; size: few; DNA: TGTGCCAGCAGTTCGGGAGCGAGGGGGCAGTACTTC; CDR3: CASSSGARGQYF
D: TRBD2; V: TRBV24-1; J: TRBJ2-3; size: many; DNA: TGTGCCACCAGTGATTTGGAGACCGGGACTAGCAGGACAGATACGCAGTATTTT; CDR3: CATSDLETGTSRTDTQYF
D: -; V: TRBV7-9; J: TRBJ2-2; size: many; DNA: TGTGCCAGCAAGGAGGGTCCCGGGGAGCTGTTTTTT; CDR3: CASKEGPGELFF
D: TRBD1; V: TRBV27; J: TRBJ1-3; size: -; DNA: TGTGCCAGCAGTGGACAGGGGGCGAAGGGAAACACCATATATTTT; CDR3: CASSGQGAKGNTIYF
D: TRBD2; V: TRBV12-3/TRBV12-4; J: TRBJ2-3; size: -; DNA: TGTGCCAGCAGTTTGTTGGGAGGGCCAGATACGCAGTATTTT; CDR3: CASSLLGGPDTQYF
D: TRBD1; V: TRBV5-6; J: TRBJ2-2; size: many; DNA: TGTGCCAGCAGTTTTTGGACAGGGACGAACACCGGGGAGCTGTTTTTT; CDR3: CASSFWTGTNTGELFF
D: -; V: TRBV30; J: TRBJ2-1; size: -; DNA: TGTGCCTGGAGTGTACTAGGTTTGGAGCAGTTCTTC; CDR3: CAWSVLGLEQFF
D: TRBD1; V: TRBV12-3/TRBV12-4; J: TRBJ2-3; size: many; DNA: TGTGCCAGCAGTTTAACTCCGGGACAGAGCACAGATACGCAGTATTTT; CDR3: CASSLTPGQSTDTQYF